This is a list of T cell receptor beta chains from one sample in a study of blood T cell repertoires in COVID-19. Profiling relied on immunoSEQ multiplex PCR, and the TCRdb table lists in-frame clones only, not all of them. Of under 45,000 clones detected, 89% appear once; the ten largest clones hold about 0.36%. Sequencing was carried out using peripheral blood. These receptors were collected from a human donor in a cohort sampled during active COVID-19. CDR3s include the opening cysteine and the closing phenylalanine or tryptophan. The D gene is left open where the match is weak. Expanded clones are given a class, and other clones once, few, many or no size at all.

V	J	size	D	CDR3	DNA
TRBV7-7	TRBJ2-5	.	.	CASSLQGRLQETQYF	TGTGCCAGCAGCTTACAGGGGAGATTACAAGAGACCCAGTACTTC
TRBV5-1	TRBJ1-1	.	.	CASSLQGMNTEAFF	TGCGCCAGCAGCTTGCAGGGGATGAACACTGAAGCTTTCTTT
TRBV29-1	TRBJ1-1	.	.	CSVHRTSEAFF	TGCAGCGTCCACAGGACCTCTGAAGCTTTCTTT
TRBV14	TRBJ2-7	once	.	CASSPGGHYEQYF	TGTGCCAGCAGCCCAGGGGGGCACTACGAGCAGTACTTC
TRBV7-2	TRBJ2-7	.	.	CASSLHLTTSAGEQYF	TGTGCCAGCAGCTTACACCTCACTACCTCTGCGGGGGAGCAGTACTTC
TRBV9	TRBJ1-1	.	TRBD1	CASSFLSTGTAAEAFF	TGTGCCAGCAGCTTCTTATCCACCGGGACAGCGGCTGAAGCTTTCTTT
TRBV6-5	TRBJ1-1	.	TRBD1	CASSYSTTGVGTEAFF	TGTGCCAGCAGTTACTCGACGACAGGGGTTGGCACTGAAGCTTTCTTT
TRBV7-6	TRBJ2-7	.	TRBD2	CASSLYLGGGAVHEQYF	TGTGCCAGCAGCCTATACCTCGGGGGAGGGGCGGTCCACGAGCAGTACTTC
TRBV12-3/TRBV12-4	TRBJ2-7	.	TRBD1	CASSLTGVYEQYF	TGTGCCAGCAGTTTAACAGGGGTCTACGAGCAGTACTTC
TRBV7-8	TRBJ1-2	.	TRBD1	CASSLVGTDYGYTF	TGTGCCAGCAGCTTAGTTGGGACAGACTATGGCTACACCTTC
TRBV29-1	TRBJ1-2	.	.	CSVEMGRAGGYTF	TGCAGCGTTGAAATGGGCAGGGCTGGTGGCTACACCTTC
TRBV7-2	TRBJ1-3	.	TRBD1	CASGYRGMEGNTIYF	TGTGCCAGCGGATACAGGGGGATGGAAGGAAACACCATATATTTT
TRBV7-8	TRBJ1-4	.	.	CASSRDGATNEKLFF	TGTGCCAGCAGCCGGGACGGGGCAACTAATGAAAAACTGTTTTTT
TRBV7-9	TRBJ1-6	.	.	CASSQSDSYNSPLHF	TGTGCCAGCAGCCAATCCGACAGTTATAATTCACCCCTCCACTTT
TRBV4-1	TRBJ2-7	.	TRBD2	CASSRKAREDYEQYF	TGCGCCAGCAGCCGAAAAGCGCGGGAGGACTACGAGCAGTACTTC
TRBV6-5	TRBJ1-2	.	.	CASSLGTGQYYGYTF	TGTGCCAGCAGCCTAGGGACGGGACAATACTATGGCTACACCTTC
TRBV3-1/TRBV3-2	TRBJ1-4	.	TRBD1	CASSHRQGYNEKLFF	TGTGCCAGCAGCCATAGACAGGGATATAATGAAAAACTGTTTTTT
TRBV6-5	TRBJ1-5	.	.	CASRQGGLGNQPQHF	TGTGCCAGCAGGCAGGGAGGGTTGGGCAATCAGCCCCAGCATTTT
TRBV23-1	TRBJ1-4	.	.	CASITGKLFF	TGCGCCAGCATCACAGGAAAACTGTTTTTT
TRBV29-1	TRBJ1-2	.	TRBD1	CSLRDRGHGYTF	TGCAGCCTTAGGGACAGGGGACATGGCTACACCTTC
TRBV5-1	TRBJ2-7	.	.	CASSLGENSYEQYF	TGCGCCAGCAGCTTGGGAGAAAACTCCTACGAGCAGTACTTC
TRBV27	TRBJ2-5	.	.	CASSWTEKVQETQYF	TGTGCCAGCAGTTGGACAGAAAAGGTCCAAGAGACCCAGTACTTC
TRBV11-2	TRBJ1-1	.	TRBD1	CASSLDPLRQGARNTEAFF	TGTGCCAGCAGCTTAGATCCCCTTAGACAGGGGGCGAGGAACACTGAAGCTTTCTTT
TRBV7-9	TRBJ2-7	.	.	CASSLSGVYEQYF	TGTGCCAGCAGCTTATCGGGGGTCTACGAGCAGTACTTC
TRBV11-3	TRBJ1-3	.	.	CASSLDSSSGNTIYF	TGTGCCAGCAGCTTGGACAGTTCCTCTGGAAACACCATATATTTT
TRBV7-2	TRBJ2-7	.	.	CASSLAEGGGRTYEQYF	TGTGCCAGCAGCTTAGCGGAAGGGGGGGGCCGTACCTACGAGCAGTACTTC
TRBV7-9	TRBJ1-5	.	.	CASSTTRDHQPQHF	TGTGCCAGCAGCACGACGAGGGATCACCAGCCCCAGCATTTT
TRBV27	TRBJ1-2	.	TRBD1	CASSSLDRGGYGYTF	TGTGCCAGCAGTTCCCTGGACAGGGGAGGATATGGCTACACCTTC
TRBV9	TRBJ2-7	.	TRBD1	CASSAGGGQGSYEQYF	TGTGCCAGCAGCGCTGGGGGAGGACAGGGGTCCTACGAGCAGTACTTC
TRBV19	TRBJ1-1	.	.	CASRTPPLGLLYPTEAFF	TGTGCCAGTAGAACCCCCCCGTTGGGCCTACTTTACCCCACTGAAGCTTTCTTT
TRBV19	TRBJ2-7	.	.	CASSLDPRVGGEQYF	TGTGCCAGTAGTCTCGACCCCAGGGTCGGGGGCGAGCAGTACTTC
TRBV6-2/TRBV6-3	TRBJ1-2	.	TRBD1	CASSALDRDGYTF	TGTGCCAGCAGTGCCTTGGACAGGGATGGCTACACCTTC
TRBV7-2	TRBJ1-5	.	.	CASSPPNRENQPQHF	TGTGCCAGCAGCCCACCTAACAGGGAGAATCAGCCCCAGCATTTT
TRBV7-9	TRBJ1-5	.	TRBD1	CASSSDRGENQPQHF	TGTGCCAGCAGCTCAGACAGGGGGGAAAATCAGCCCCAGCATTTT
TRBV4-1	TRBJ1-2	.	TRBD1	CASSQAGTGTNYGYTF	TGCGCCAGCAGCCAAGCAGGGACAGGGACTAACTATGGCTACACCTTC
TRBV11-2	TRBJ2-7	.	.	CASSFRFSQGSDEQYF	TGTGCCAGCAGCTTCCGGTTTTCACAGGGCTCGGACGAGCAGTACTTC
TRBV19	TRBJ1-4	.	.	CASRSIDRSNEKLFF	TGTGCCAGCAGAAGTATAGACAGGTCGAATGAAAAACTGTTTTTT
TRBV7-9	TRBJ1-4	once	.	CASRLSTGPNEKLFF	TGTGCCAGCAGGCTTAGCACAGGCCCCAATGAAAAACTGTTTTTT
TRBV4-3	TRBJ1-2	.	.	CASSQERHRRYGYTF	TGCGCCAGCAGCCAAGAGCGACATAGACGCTATGGCTACACCTTC